Sequencing of this T cell receptor (beta chain) was carried out in a study of regulatory T cells in long-lasting Graves disease. Study-wide findings and caveats: With a small sample size, accuracy may have been reduced.

This CDR3 contains 14 residues. Trimming removed 6 bases from V and 2 bases from J, with 14 bases in between. Germline CDR1 reads MNHNS; CDR2 reads SASEGT. A word on this clonotype: The antigen remains undetermined.

The time point is: persistent/refractory GD, antithyroid drugs over 5 years with positive TRAb. From PBMCs, RNA was extracted and then used to make the TCR library. Building the TCR beta libraries relied on iRepertoire HTBI primers, and CDR3 regions underwent Arm-PCR. TCRdb ran MiXCR on the multiplex PCR reads and lists one entry per CDR3 protein. The sample consists of more than 650,000 distinct CDR3 sequences, roughly 30% of them appearing once. The receptor was derived from a female donor with Graves disease. Material: peripheral blood mononuclear cells (PBMCs), obtained when the disease was refractory, from a patient treated with antithyroid drugs. V and J are TRBV6-1 and TRBJ2-7, with D perhaps matching TRBD2 (6 bases). The CDR3 bases are TGTGCCAGCAGGCGGGACTTAGGCCCCTACGAGCAGTACTTC. Translated: CASRRDLGPYEQYF.